This TCR beta chain comes out of a study of CD8 T cells in ankylosing spondylitis. Notes on the study in general: Seemingly distinctive of ankylosing spondylitis blood was a TCR beta motif formed by eight highly homologous variants.

TCRdb redid the calling of the 5' RACE reads with MiXCR, one entry per CDR3 protein. The sample carries fewer than 750,000 distinct CDR3 sequences, over 15% recorded once. The germline V gene encodes CDR1 SGHAT and CDR2 FQNNGV. The CDR3 totals 13 residues. The J segment lost 7 bases and the V segment lost 7 bases, leaving 6 bases of the junction unmatched. This clonotype has only a few counts. Its antigen remains unknown. This receptor was identified in a male donor with ankylosing spondylitis. The sequencing input was blood, either unsorted or a sorted T cell fraction (not recorded which). The chain employs TRBV11-2 and TRBJ2-5; 10 bases agree with TRBD2. The CDR3 DNA is TGTGCCAGCACCCTAGCGGGAGTAGGGACCCAGTACTTC. Residues: CASTLAGVGTQYF.